The 29 T cell receptor beta chains below were found in one sample sequenced in a study of T cell repertoires in cytomegalovirus infection. These receptors have no identified antigens. In TCRdb, the reads were re-called with MiXCR into one record per CDR3 protein. The sample carries some 120,000 distinct CDR3 sequences, roughly a tenth recorded once. Sample: PBMCs, sequenced either directly or after in vitro stimulation (not recorded which). The receptors were sampled from a human donor in good health (CMV status not recorded). Some clones in this sample may be carry-over from other donors' samples.

This clonotype came up a few times. The chain is built from TRBV27 and TRBJ2-2; D call uncertain. Trimming took 2 bases from V and 1 from J, leaving 8 bases between them. The CDR3 length is 15 residues. The V gene's germline CDR1 is MNHEY and CDR2 SMNVEV (reference sequence). CDR3 sequence: CASSLVSQNTGELFF. CDR3 nucleotides: TGTGCCAGCAGTTTAGTCTCGCAGAACACCGGGGAGCTGTTTTTT.

This clonotype has a handful of counts. The genes are TRBV10-3 and TRBJ2-7; 7 nucleotides align to TRBD2. Germline V gene data show CDR1 as ENHRY and CDR2 as SYGVKD. The CDR3 has 13 amino acids. J lost 6 bases, V lost 6 bases, and 8 bases had no gene match. The CDR3 nucleotides read TGTGCCATCAGGGGCAGGGAGCGGGGCGAGCAGTACGTC. Protein sequence: CAIRGRERGEQYV.

This clonotype was seen only a few times. CDR3 amino acids: CASSLAGRTNTEAFF. Written as DNA, the CDR3 is TGTGCCAGCAGCTTAGCGGGGAGGACCAACACTGAAGCTTTCTTT. This chain joins TRBV5-4 and TRBJ1-1; no clear D. V was trimmed by 2 bases and J by 2 bases, leaving 13 bases between them. Looked up from germline, CDR1 is SGHNT and CDR2 is YYREEE (reference sequence). This CDR3 spans 15 amino acids.

This clonotype showed up many times. The chain couples TRBV28 to TRBJ1-1, with D unclear. Germline V gene lookup returns CDR1 MDHEN and CDR2 SYDVKM. The CDR3 is 11 residues long. V lost 2 bases and J 10 bases, leaving 8 bases between the germline ends. CDR3 amino acids: CASSLEEGAFF. CDR3 coding DNA: TGTGCCAGCAGTTTAGAGGAGGGAGCTTTCTTT.

The chain links TRBV7-2 to TRBJ1-1, with a possible D match to TRBD1 (6 bases). Per germline, CDR1 SGHTA and CDR2 FQGNSA. The V end was cut by 5 bases, the J end by 11 bases, with 21 bases between. The CDR3 is 14 residues long. This CDR3 is CASSPNGGPETAFF. CDR3 bases: TGTGCCAGCAGCCCGAACGGGGGCCCTGAGACGGCTTTCTTT.

This clonotype was seen ten or more times. The gene calls are TRBV28 and TRBJ1-6, with TRBD1 matching 9 bases. J was trimmed by 0 bases and V by 4 bases; bases with no gene match: 1. The CDR3 covers 16 residues. Germline V lookup: CDR1 MDHEN, CDR2 SYDVKM. The CDR3 is CASSSGQGSYNSPLHF. The CDR3 DNA reads as TGTGCCAGCAGTTCGGGACAGGGCTCCTATAATTCACCCCTCCACTTT.

This clonotype has a count of ten or more. CDR3 sequence reads: CARHPNYGYTF. CDR3 nucleotide sequence: TGTGCCCGGCATCCTAACTATGGCTACACCTTC. V usage is TRBV6-5 and J usage is TRBJ1-2; D call uncertain. The germline V gene has CDR1 MNHEY and CDR2 SVGAGI. Trimming cost V 11 bases and J 0 bases, with 7 bases left between them. CDR3 length: 11 amino acids.

This clonotype was counted many times. CDR3 region: CASSLAGAGAYTQYF. CDR3 nucleotides: TGTGCCAGCAGCTTAGCGGGAGCGGGGGCCTATACGCAGTATTTT. This rearrangement joins TRBV7-2 to TRBJ2-3; 8 bases are a match to TRBD2. The J segment lost 7 bases and the V segment lost 0 bases, leaving 6 bases of the junction unmatched. CDR3 size: 15 residues. Germline CDR1 reads SGHTA; CDR2 reads FQGNSA.

The DNA for the CDR3 is TGTGCCAGTACTCCGCTGGTTGGCACCGGGGAGCTGTTTTTT. Translation: CASTPLVGTGELFF. V gene TRBV19 combines with J gene TRBJ2-2; D gene unclear. The V end lost 7 bases, the J end lost 4 bases, and 13 bases lay between the germline ends. The germline V gene encodes CDR1 LNHDA and CDR2 SQIVND (reference sequence). The CDR3 totals 14 residues.

This clonotype was counted at least ten times. J is TRBJ2-5 and V is TRBV7-2; 7 bases are shared with TRBD1. This CDR3 is built from 15 residues. V lost 5 bases and J lost 5; bases outside the gene matches: 11. CDR1 SGHTA and CDR2 FQGNSA come from the germline V gene. CDR3 nucleotide sequence: TGTGCCAGCAGCCTCGACAGGGTCAGGATGGAGACCCAGTACTTC. Its protein is CASSLDRVRMETQYF.

This clonotype was detected only a few times. J is TRBJ2-7 and V is TRBV6-2 or TRBV6-3; 9 nucleotides line up with TRBD1. From germline, CDR1 is MNHEY and CDR2 SVGEGT. Trimming removed 5 bases from V and 5 bases from J; junction bases left unmatched: 10. The CDR3 totals 15 residues. The CDR3 reads CASSTYRDRDHEQYV. The CDR3, as DNA: TGTGCCAGCAGTACATACCGGGACAGGGACCACGAGCAGTACGTC.

This clonotype was found a few times. The chain is built from TRBV2 and TRBJ2-3; the match to TRBD2 covers 9 bases. This CDR3 has 16 residues. Germline trimming cut 10 bases from V and 5 bases from J; bases unmatched to any gene: 16. Germline V gives CDR1 SNHLY, CDR2 FYNNEI. CDR3 protein: CATSRGLAGTKDTQYF. In nucleotides, the CDR3 is TGTGCCACCTCGAGGGGGCTAGCGGGAACGAAAGATACGCAGTATTTT.

This clonotype was observed many times. J is TRBJ2-7 and V is TRBV7-6, with a possible D match to TRBD2 (5 bases). CDR3 size: 13 residues. V lost 5 bases to trimming and J lost 1 base, with 9 bases between them. Germline V CDR1 and CDR2: SGHVS, FNYEAQ. The CDR3, as DNA: TGTGCCAGCAGCCCGGGATTTTCCTACGAGCAGTACTTC. Its translation is CASSPGFSYEQYF.

This clonotype has a count of ten or more. The chain carries TRBV6-1 and TRBJ2-7, with 7 bases matching TRBD1. Germline trimming cut 2 bases from V and 3 bases from J; bases unmatched to any gene: 7. The CDR3 covers 15 residues. CDR1 and CDR2 from the germline V gene are MNHNS and SASEGT. The CDR3 loop is CASSEQGQFFYEQYF. The CDR3 nucleotides read TGTGCCAGCAGTGAACAGGGACAGTTCTTCTACGAGCAGTACTTC.

This clonotype was observed at least ten times. The chain links TRBV5-5 to TRBJ2-5, with D perhaps matching TRBD1 (6 bases). V gave up 3 bases and J gave up 7 bases, with 19 bases separating them. Germline V gene lookup returns CDR1 SGHKS and CDR2 YYEKEE (reference sequence). The CDR3 spans 15 residues. The CDR3 loop is CASSSLTGTGGTQYF. DNA of the CDR3: TGTGCCAGCAGCTCTCTGACAGGTACTGGAGGGACCCAGTACTTC.

This clonotype came up many times. The V and J genes are TRBV12-3 or TRBV12-4 and TRBJ2-6; D tentatively fits TRBD1 or TRBD2 (5 bases each). Trimming pared 3 bases from V and 4 bases from J, leaving 16 bases between. The CDR3 length is 17 residues. The CDR3 protein is CASSFWDLGNGANVLTF. The CDR3 region has the DNA TGTGCCAGCAGTTTTTGGGACCTCGGGAACGGGGCCAACGTCCTGACTTTC.

Written as DNA, the CDR3 is TGCGCCAGCAGCCTTACGACAGGCCCTACGAACACCGGGGAGCTGTTTTTT. Amino acids: CASSLTTGPTNTGELFF. This chain links TRBV5-1 with TRBJ2-2; perhaps TRBD1 as D (6 bases). Trimming removed 4 bases at V and 0 bases at J, with 16 bases between. Germline V lookup: CDR1 SGHRS, CDR2 YFSETQ. The CDR3 spans 17 residues.

This clonotype was observed many times. This rearrangement joins TRBV9 to TRBJ2-1; D unresolved. This CDR3 has 16 residues. V was trimmed by 2 bases and J by 0 bases, leaving 12 bases between them. CDR1 is SGDLS and CDR2 is YYNGEE in the germline V gene. The DNA for the CDR3 is TGTGCCAGCAGCGTCGGCTTCCTGAGCTCCTACAATGAGCAGTTCTTC. It is translated as CASSVGFLSSYNEQFF.

The gene calls are TRBV3-1 and TRBJ2-1; TRBD2 might be the D (6 bases). Trimming shortened V by 1 base and J by 14 bases, and 18 bases separated the two germline ends. Germline-derived CDR1 and CDR2 are LGHDT and YNNKEL (reference sequence). The CDR3 is made up of 14 amino acids. The CDR3 DNA sequence: TGTGCCAGCAGCCAAGGGGGGGTTCGGGACTCTGAGTTCTTC. The encoded protein is CASSQGGVRDSEFF.

By sample share, this clonotype is medium-sized (0.01 to 0.1%). This rearrangement joins TRBV20-1 to TRBJ1-1, with TRBD1 as a possible D gene (5 bases). V was shortened by 6 bases and J by 5 bases, with 19 bases between the two germline ends. Germline lookup yields CDR1 DFQATT and CDR2 SNEGSKA (reference sequence). This CDR3 has 14 residues. CDR3: CSALAAQEGTEAFF. CDR3 bases: TGCAGTGCCCTTGCAGCACAGGAAGGGACTGAAGCTTTCTTT.

This clonotype was seen at least ten times. The V call is TRBV7-2, the J call TRBJ1-5, with D perhaps TRBD1 (5 bases). Trimming removed 8 bases at V and 2 bases at J, with 16 bases between. The CDR3 runs 15 residues. Germline V gene data show CDR1 as SGHTA and CDR2 as FQGNSA. The CDR3 sequence: CASSFRGERNQPQHF. The CDR3 nucleotides are TGTGCCAGCTCCTTCCGGGGGGAGCGCAATCAGCCCCAGCATTTT.

In its sample, this clonotype was seen a few times. The chain carries TRBV27 and TRBJ2-1, with 7 bases matching TRBD1. CDR1 is MNHEY and CDR2 is SMNVEV in the germline V gene (reference sequence). The CDR3 is 16 residues long. V was pared by 7 bases and J by 6 bases, with 15 bases of the junction left unmatched. The CDR3 bases are TGTGCCAGCATGCCCCGGACAGGACGCACCTTCAATGAGCAGTTCTTC. It specifies CASMPRTGRTFNEQFF.

This clonotype came up many times. This chain connects TRBV28 to TRBJ2-5, with D tentatively TRBD2 (5 bases). CDR1 is MDHEN, CDR2 SYDVKM, per germline. Trimming took 2 bases from V and 5 from J, leaving 9 bases between them. CDR3 length: 13 residues. The CDR3 is CASSLMGEETQYF. The CDR3 nucleotides are TGTGCCAGCAGTTTAATGGGAGAGGAGACCCAGTACTTC.

This clonotype has a count of ten or more. V and J are TRBV11-2 and TRBJ2-3, with 7 positions matching TRBD1. This CDR3 comprises 11 residues. Germline V CDR1 and CDR2: SGHAT, FQNNGV. The ends lost 7 bases at V and 8 bases at J; junction bases unmatched: 3. The CDR3 spells CASTYRGTQYF. The CDR3, as DNA: TGTGCCAGCACATACAGGGGTACGCAGTATTTT. The full variable domain, with the rest looked up from reference TRBV11-2 and TRBJ2-3, is EAGVAQSPRYKIIEKRQSVAFWCNPISGHATLYWYQQILGQGPKLLIQFQNNGVVDDSQLPKDRFSAERLKGVDSTLKIQPAKLEDSAVYLCASTYRGTQYFGPGTRLTVL.

This clonotype has just a few counts. The V gene is TRBV12-3 or TRBV12-4, the J gene TRBJ1-6, with TRBD1 as a possible D gene (5 bases). This CDR3 is 15 amino acids long. Trimming removed 0 bases from V and 9 bases from J, with 12 bases in between. CDR3 region: CASSLASGAGSPLHF. CDR3 coding DNA: TGTGCCAGCAGTTTAGCAAGCGGGGCCGGTTCACCCCTCCACTTT.

The chain is built from TRBV24-1 and TRBJ1-6, with 8 nucleotides matching TRBD1. The CDR3 sequence is 13 residues long. Germline-derived CDR1 and CDR2 are KGHDR and SFDVKD. V was pared by 9 bases and J by 11 bases, with 8 bases of the junction left unmatched. The CDR3 here is CATQDRANAPLHF. CDR3 DNA sequence: TGTGCCACCCAGGACAGGGCCAATGCACCCCTCCACTTT.

The rearrangement joins TRBV5-1 to TRBJ2-5; a weak D match, TRBD2 (6 bases). Germline CDR1 SGHRS, CDR2 YFSETQ. The V end was cut by 4 bases, the J end by 4 bases, with 11 bases between. The CDR3 runs 13 residues. CDR3: CASSRDSPETQYF. In nucleotides, the CDR3 is TGCGCCAGCAGCCGGGACTCCCCAGAGACCCAGTACTTC.

V is TRBV28 and J is TRBJ2-1, with 10 bases fitting TRBD2. This CDR3 has 15 residues. Germline CDR1 MDHEN, CDR2 SYDVKM. The ends lost 5 bases at V and 6 bases at J; junction bases unmatched: 7. The CDR3 region is CASSPRLAGSNEQFF. The CDR3 DNA reads TGTGCCAGCAGTCCCCGACTAGCGGGTAGCAATGAGCAGTTCTTC. Looking up the rest from reference TRBV28 and TRBJ2-1 gives the full variable domain: DVKVTQSSRYLVKRTGEKVFLECVQDMDHENMFWYRQDPGLGLRLIYFSYDVKMKEKGDIPEGYSVSREKKERFSLILESASTNQTSMYLCASSPRLAGSNEQFFGPGTRLTVL.

The chain joins TRBV4-3 to TRBJ2-3; tentatively, D is TRBD2 (5 bases). Germline CDR1 reads LGHNA; CDR2 reads YSLEER. CDR3 length equals 13 residues. V was cut by 1 base and J by 9 bases, with 11 bases left in between. For the CDR3, the DNA is TGCGCCAGCAGCCAAGTAACTAGTGGGACGCAGTATTTT. Translated: CASSQVTSGTQYF.